This T cell receptor (beta chain) appears in the sequencing data of a study of post-analysis software for immune sequencing data. General observations from the study: Higher frequency in patients than in controls was seen for about 5 TRBV segments, with TRBV5-6, TRBV5-1 and TRBV20-1 among them.

V lost 5 bases to trimming and J lost 0 bases, with 14 bases between them. CDR1 and CDR2 from the germline V gene are SGHTA and FQGNSA. This CDR3 comprises 16 residues. Unique molecular identifiers had been added to the TCR beta cDNA libraries. One entry per CDR3 protein, called by TCRdb with MiXCR from the PCR reads. The sample has approximately 770,000 distinct CDR3 sequences, 35% to 55% seen once; the top ten hold 4.9%. This clonotype was recorded a few times. Its antigen remains unidentified. The chain recombines TRBV7-2 with TRBJ2-1; D is possibly TRBD1 (6 bases). The sequence derives from a girl between 5 and 17 years old with multiple sclerosis. The sequenced material came from blood. CDR3 coding DNA: TGTGCCAGCAGCCGGTGGACAGCCAGCTCCTACAATGAGCAGTTCTTC. Protein product: CASSRWTASSYNEQFF.